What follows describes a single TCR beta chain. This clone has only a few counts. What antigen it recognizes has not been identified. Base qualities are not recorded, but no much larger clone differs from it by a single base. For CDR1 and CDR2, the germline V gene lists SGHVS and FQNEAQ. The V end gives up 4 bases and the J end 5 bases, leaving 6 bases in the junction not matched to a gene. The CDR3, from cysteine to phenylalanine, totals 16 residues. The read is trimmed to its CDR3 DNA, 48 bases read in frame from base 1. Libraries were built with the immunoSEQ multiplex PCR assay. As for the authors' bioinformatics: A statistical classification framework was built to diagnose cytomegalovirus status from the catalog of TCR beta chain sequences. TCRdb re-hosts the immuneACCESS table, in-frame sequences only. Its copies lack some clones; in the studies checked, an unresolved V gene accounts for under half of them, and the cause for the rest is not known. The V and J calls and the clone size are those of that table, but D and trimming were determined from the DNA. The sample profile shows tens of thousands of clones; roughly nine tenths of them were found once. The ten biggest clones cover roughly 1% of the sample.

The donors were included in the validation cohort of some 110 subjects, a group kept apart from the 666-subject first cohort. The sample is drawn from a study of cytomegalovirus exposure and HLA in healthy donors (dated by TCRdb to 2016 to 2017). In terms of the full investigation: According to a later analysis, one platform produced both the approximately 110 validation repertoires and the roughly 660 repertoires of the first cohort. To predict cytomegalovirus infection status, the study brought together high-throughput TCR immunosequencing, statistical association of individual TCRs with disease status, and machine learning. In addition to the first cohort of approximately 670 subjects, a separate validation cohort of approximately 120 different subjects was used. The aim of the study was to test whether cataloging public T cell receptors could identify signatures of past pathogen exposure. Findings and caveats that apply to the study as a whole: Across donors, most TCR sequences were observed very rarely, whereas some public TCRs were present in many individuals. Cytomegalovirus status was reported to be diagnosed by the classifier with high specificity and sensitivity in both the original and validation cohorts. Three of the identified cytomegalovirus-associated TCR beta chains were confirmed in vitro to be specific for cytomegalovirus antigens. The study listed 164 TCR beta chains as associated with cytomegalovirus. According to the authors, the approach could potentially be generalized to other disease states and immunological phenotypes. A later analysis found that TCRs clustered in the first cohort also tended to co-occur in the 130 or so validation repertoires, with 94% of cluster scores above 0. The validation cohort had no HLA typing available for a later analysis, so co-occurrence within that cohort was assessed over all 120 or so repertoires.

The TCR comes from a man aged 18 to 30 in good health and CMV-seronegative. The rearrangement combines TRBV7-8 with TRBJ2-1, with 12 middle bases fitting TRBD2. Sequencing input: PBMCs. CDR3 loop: CASSSLRTSGDNEQFF. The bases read TGTGCCAGCAGCTCACTAAGGACTAGCGGGGACAATGAGCAGTTCTTC.